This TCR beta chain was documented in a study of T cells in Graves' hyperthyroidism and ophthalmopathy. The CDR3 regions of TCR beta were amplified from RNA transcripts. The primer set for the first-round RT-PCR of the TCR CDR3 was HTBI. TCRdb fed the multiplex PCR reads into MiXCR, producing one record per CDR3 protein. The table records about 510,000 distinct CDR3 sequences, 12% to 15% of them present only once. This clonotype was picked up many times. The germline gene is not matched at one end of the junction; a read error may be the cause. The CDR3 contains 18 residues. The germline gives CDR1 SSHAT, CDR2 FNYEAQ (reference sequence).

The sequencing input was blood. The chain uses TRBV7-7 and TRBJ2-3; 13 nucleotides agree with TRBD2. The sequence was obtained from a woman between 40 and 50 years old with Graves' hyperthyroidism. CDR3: CASSIGGRTSGSLDTQYF. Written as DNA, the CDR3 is TGTGCTAGCAGCATCGGAGGGAGGACTAGCGGGAGTTTGGATACGCAGTATTTT.